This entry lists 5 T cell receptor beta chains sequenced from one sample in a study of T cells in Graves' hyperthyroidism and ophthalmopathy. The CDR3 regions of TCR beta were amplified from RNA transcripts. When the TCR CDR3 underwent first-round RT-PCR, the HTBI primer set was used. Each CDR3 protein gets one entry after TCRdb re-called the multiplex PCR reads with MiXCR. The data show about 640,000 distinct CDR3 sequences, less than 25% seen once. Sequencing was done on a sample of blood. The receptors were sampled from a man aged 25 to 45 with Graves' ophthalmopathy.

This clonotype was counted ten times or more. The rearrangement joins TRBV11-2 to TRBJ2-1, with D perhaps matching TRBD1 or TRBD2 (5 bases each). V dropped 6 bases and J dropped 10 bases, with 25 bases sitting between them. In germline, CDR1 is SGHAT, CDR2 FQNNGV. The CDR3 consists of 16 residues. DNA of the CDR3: TGTGCCAGCAGTCCCAATTTTCTTGGTTCGGGGCGGGAGCAGTTCTTC. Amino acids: CASSPNFLGSGREQFF. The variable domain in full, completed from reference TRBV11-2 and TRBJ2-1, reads EAGVAQSPRYKIIEKRQSVAFWCNPISGHATLYWYQQILGQGPKLLIQFQNNGVVDDSQLPKDRFSAERLKGVDSTLKIQPAKLEDSAVYLCASSPNFLGSGREQFFGPGTRLTVL.

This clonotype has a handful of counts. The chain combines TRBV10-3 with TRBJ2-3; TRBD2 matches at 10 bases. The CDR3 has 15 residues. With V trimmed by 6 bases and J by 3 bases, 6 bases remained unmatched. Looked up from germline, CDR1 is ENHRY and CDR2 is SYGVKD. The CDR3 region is CAISYLAGVTDTQYF. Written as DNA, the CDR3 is TGTGCCATCAGCTACCTAGCGGGAGTAACAGATACGCAGTATTTT.

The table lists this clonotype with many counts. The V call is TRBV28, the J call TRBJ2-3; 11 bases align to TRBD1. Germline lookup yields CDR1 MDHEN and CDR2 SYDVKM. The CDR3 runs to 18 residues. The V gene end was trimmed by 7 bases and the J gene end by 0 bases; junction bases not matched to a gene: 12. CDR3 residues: CASTRDRGAIPSTDTQYF. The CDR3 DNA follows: TGTGCCAGCACTAGGGACAGGGGGGCGATCCCTAGCACAGATACGCAGTATTTT.

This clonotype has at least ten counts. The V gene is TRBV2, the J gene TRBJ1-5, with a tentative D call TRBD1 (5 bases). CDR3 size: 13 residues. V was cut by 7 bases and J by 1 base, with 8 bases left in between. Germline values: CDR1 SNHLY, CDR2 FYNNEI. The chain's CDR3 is CASTGFSNQPQHF. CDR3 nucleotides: TGTGCCAGCACAGGGTTCAGCAATCAGCCCCAGCATTTT.

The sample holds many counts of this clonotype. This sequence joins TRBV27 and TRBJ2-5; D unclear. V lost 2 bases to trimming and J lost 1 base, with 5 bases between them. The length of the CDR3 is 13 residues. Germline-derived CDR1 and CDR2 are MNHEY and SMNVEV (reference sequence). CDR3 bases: TGTGCCAGCAGTTTAAACCCCCAAGAGACCCAGTACTTC. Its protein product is CASSLNPQETQYF.